The source of this T cell receptor beta chain is a study of T cell responses to AZD1222 COVID-19 vaccine (dated by TCRdb to about 2021). With respect to the entire study: Because spike-specific TCR depth and breadth did not differ between the two schedules, AZD1222 recipients who got a second dose at roughly 4 weeks were pooled with those who got a second dose at roughly 12 weeks. A total of approximately 240 trial participants underwent TCR sequencing, of whom 200 to 220 received two doses of AZD1222 and about 25 received two doses of the MenACWY control vaccine. Trial participants were enrolled by age into subgroups of 18-55, 56-69 and 70-plus years, and about 150, 27 and 61 TCR-sequenced participants, respectively, were included in these subgroups. What the research found in general, with its limitations: A significant rise in spike-specific TCR breadth and depth was observed after two AZD1222 doses relative to day 0 and relative to MenACWY recipients. No day 14 peak-response samples were available, so repertoires were characterized only after the peak T cell response. The whole spike protein was spanned by vaccine-associated CD4 TCRs, and dominant responses were seen in regions 160-218 and 743-854. In the small 56-69-year group, the increase in depth fell short of significance, most likely because of low power. Participants were mostly white British, with more females than males. The authors suggested clonal diversity may have been underestimated. Only five or six AZD1222 recipients were SARS-CoV-2 seropositive at baseline, limiting conclusions about previously exposed vaccinees. Reportedly, almost half of the unique spike-specific TCRs recognized epitopes lying outside the regions that are mutated in the B.1.351 and B.1.1.7 variants.

The CDR3 regions of human TCRbeta chains were analyzed by immunosequencing. As for how the authors treated the data: TCRs in the repertoires were compared against a reference library of SARS-CoV-2-specific TCRs that had been generated with the MIRA antigen-specificity platform. Breadth was defined as the fraction of unique TCRs that were SARS-CoV-2-associated, and depth was defined as the fraction of total T cells that were SARS-CoV-2-associated. Using the MIRA data, each spike-specific TCR was mapped to the spike region that the TCR reacts to and placed in a CD4 or CD8 class. Log10-transformed breadth and depth values were compared by one-way ANOVA with Sidak's multiple comparisons tests. Entries here come from immuneACCESS through TCRdb and include only in-frame sequences with V and J called. Some clones fail to appear in such tables; in the studies checked, an unresolved V gene covers under half of the shortfall, and the cause of the remainder is unknown. V, J and clone size were drawn from that table, and D and trimming were deduced from the DNA. This sample lists approximately 130,000 clones; about 90% were detected once. Over 5% of the sample goes to the ten largest clones.

There are 13 amino acids in the CDR3, from cysteine to phenylalanine inclusive. Only CDR3 DNA is held: 39 bases, read in frame from base 1. CDR1 SNHLY and CDR2 FYNNEI are derived from the germline V gene. V sheds 6 bases and J sheds 5 bases, leaving 10 bases between their ends. Interpreted using the paper, the time point label stands for: baseline before first vaccination. Vaccinee samples came from UK trials COV001 and COV002, including a single-blind randomized controlled phase 2/3 trial of AZD1222 (ChAdOx1 nCoV-19) in healthy adults. For TCRbeta chain sequencing, PBMC samples from trial participants were taken at day 0 and at day 28 after the second dose. A remark on this clone: This clone's antigen is unknown. Per-nucleotide qualities are absent, and no much larger clonotype sits a single base away.

The chain links TRBV2 with TRBJ1-4; TRBD1 is perhaps the D gene, given 6 matching bases. Specimen: peripheral blood, collected on day 0 of AZD1222 vaccination. The source is an adult in good health. The bases read TGTGCCAGCAGAGAGGACAGCAATGAAAAACTGTTTTTT. Translation gives CASREDSNEKLFF.